The subject of this entry is one T cell receptor beta chain. The germline V gene has CDR1 SGHAT and CDR2 FQNNGV. The CDR3 loop spans 13 amino acids. Trimming removed 1 base from V and 8 bases from J, with 9 bases in between. This sample was taken from a study of blood T cell repertoires in COVID-19. Study summary: Some COVID-19 samples were acute and others convalescent; all came from the United States, Italy and Spain.

The authors' processing: Reference gene primer amplification gave estimated nucleated cell counts. Profiled with immunoSEQ multiplex PCR; TCRdb holds only in-frame clones, not every one. V, J and clone size derive from that table, while D and trimming were established from the DNA sequence. The repertoire holds about 250,000 clones, about four fifths seen once, with about 9.6% in the top ten. This sequence joins TRBV11-2 and TRBJ2-1; TRBD2 is a possible D gene (6 bases). The sequenced material came from peripheral blood. This clonotype was obtained from an elderly man with acute or convalescent COVID-19. In DNA form, the CDR3 reads TGTGCCAGCAGCTTAGGCGGGACGGATGAGCAGTTCTTC. Amino acids: CASSLGGTDEQFF.